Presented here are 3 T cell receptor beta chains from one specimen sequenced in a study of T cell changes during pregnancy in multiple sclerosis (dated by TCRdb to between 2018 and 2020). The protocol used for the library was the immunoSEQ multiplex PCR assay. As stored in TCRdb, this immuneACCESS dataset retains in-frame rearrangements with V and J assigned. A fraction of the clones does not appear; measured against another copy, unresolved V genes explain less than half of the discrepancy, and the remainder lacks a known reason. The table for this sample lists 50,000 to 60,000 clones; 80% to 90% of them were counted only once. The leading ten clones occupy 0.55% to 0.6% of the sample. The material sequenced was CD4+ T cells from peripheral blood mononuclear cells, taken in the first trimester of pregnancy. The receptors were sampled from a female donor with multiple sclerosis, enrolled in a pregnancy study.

CDR3 coding DNA: TGTGCCAGTTCAAGAACGGGACTACCCTACACCGGGGAGCTGTTTTTT. Translated: CASSRTGLPYTGELFF. The gene calls are TRBV19 and TRBJ2-2, with TRBD2 identical over 7 bases. Germline-derived CDR1 and CDR2 are LNHDA and SQIVND (reference sequence). This CDR3 region has 16 residues. The V and J ends lost 8 bases and 3 bases, in that order; junction bases with no gene match: 12.

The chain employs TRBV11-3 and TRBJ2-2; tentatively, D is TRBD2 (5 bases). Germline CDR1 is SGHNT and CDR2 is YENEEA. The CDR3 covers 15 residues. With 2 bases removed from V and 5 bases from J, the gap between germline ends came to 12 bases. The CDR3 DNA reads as TGTGCCAGCAGCTTAACTATGGGAGTTACCGGGGAGCTGTTTTTT. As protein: CASSLTMGVTGELFF.

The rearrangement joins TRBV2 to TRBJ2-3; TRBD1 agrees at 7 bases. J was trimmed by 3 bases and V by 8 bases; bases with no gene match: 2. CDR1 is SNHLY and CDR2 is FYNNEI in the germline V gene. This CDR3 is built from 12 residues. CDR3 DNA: TGTGCCAGCGAACAGGGGACAGATACGCAGTATTTT. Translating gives CASEQGTDTQYF.